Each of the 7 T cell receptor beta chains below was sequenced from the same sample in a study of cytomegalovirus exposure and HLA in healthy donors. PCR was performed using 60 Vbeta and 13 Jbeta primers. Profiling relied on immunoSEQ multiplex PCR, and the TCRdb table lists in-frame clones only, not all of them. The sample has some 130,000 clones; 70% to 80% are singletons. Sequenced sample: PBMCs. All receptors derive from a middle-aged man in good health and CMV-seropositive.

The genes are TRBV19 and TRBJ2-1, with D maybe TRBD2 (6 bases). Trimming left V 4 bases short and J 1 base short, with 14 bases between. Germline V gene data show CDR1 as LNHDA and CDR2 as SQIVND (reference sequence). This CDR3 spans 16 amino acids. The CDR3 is CASSTPSRGSYNEQFF. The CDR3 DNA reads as TGTGCCAGTAGTACACCAAGCCGGGGGTCCTACAATGAGCAGTTCTTC.

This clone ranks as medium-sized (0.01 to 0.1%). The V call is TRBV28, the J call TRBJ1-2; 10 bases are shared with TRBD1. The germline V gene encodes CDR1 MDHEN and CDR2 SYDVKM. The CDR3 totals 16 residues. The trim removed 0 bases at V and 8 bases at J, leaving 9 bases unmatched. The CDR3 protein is CASSLWGDRGIGGYTF. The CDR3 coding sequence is TGTGCCAGCAGTTTATGGGGGGACAGGGGAATAGGGGGCTACACCTTC.

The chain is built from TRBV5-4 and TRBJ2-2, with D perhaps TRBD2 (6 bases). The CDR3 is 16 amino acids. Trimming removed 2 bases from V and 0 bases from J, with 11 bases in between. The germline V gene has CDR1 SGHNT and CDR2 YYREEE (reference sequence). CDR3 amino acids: CASSFFSGTNTGELFF. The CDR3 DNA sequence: TGTGCCAGCAGCTTTTTTAGCGGAACGAACACCGGGGAGCTGTTTTTT.

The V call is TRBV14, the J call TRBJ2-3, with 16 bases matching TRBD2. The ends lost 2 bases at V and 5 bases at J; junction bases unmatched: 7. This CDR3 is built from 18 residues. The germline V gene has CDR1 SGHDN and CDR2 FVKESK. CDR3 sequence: CASSQWGLAGGLEDTQYF. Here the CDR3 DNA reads TGTGCCAGCAGCCAATGGGGACTAGCGGGAGGGCTTGAAGATACGCAGTATTTT.

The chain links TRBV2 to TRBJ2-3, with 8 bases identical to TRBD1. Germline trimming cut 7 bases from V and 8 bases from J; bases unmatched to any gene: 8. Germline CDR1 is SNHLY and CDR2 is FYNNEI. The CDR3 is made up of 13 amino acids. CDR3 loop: CASTPQGAGTQYF. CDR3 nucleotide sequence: TGTGCCAGCACCCCTCAGGGGGCAGGTACGCAGTATTTT.

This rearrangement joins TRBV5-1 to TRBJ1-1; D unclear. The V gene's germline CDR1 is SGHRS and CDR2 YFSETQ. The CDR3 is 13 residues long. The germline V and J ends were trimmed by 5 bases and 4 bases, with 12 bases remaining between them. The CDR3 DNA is TGCGCCAGCAGTCGGACTCTCGGCACTGAAGCTTTCTTT. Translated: CASSRTLGTEAFF.

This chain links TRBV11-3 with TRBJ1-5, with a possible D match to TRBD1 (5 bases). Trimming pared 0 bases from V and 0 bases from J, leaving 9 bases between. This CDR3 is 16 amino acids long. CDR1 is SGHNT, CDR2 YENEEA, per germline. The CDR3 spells CASSLDQQASNQPQHF. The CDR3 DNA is TGTGCCAGCAGCTTAGATCAACAGGCTAGCAATCAGCCCCAGCATTTT.